These 27 T cell receptor beta chains share one sample of origin, sequenced in a study of T-cell memory formation after mild COVID-19. TCRdb called the 5' RACE reads again in MiXCR, with one record for every CDR3 protein. The sample lists about 320,000 distinct CDR3 sequences; roughly 13% were seen once. The sample taken for sequencing was PBMCs or a T cell subset sorted from them (not recorded which). The receptors originated from a man between 18 and 29 years old who had mild COVID-19 (a few samples of this study predate the infection). Cell type and time point are not known.

In this sample, this clonotype turned up many times. The CDR3 bases are TGTGCCAGCAGCCTCGGCCTTCCCGTTCGGATCACCGGGGAGCTGTTTTTT. It translates to CASSLGLPVRITGELFF. This chain joins TRBV7-9 and TRBJ2-2; no clear D gene. The CDR3 covers 17 residues. Deletions cut 5 bases from V and 4 bases from J, with 20 bases between. CDR1 SEHNR and CDR2 FQNEAQ come from the germline V gene (reference sequence). The complete variable domain, with remaining parts taken from reference TRBV7-9 and TRBJ2-2, reads DTGVSQNPRHKITKRGQNVTFRCDPISEHNRLYWYRQTLGQGPEFLTYFQNEAQLEKSRLLSDRFSAERPKGSFSTLEIQRTEQGDSAMYLCASSLGLPVRITGELFFGEGSRLTVL.

This clonotype appeared a few times. Here the CDR3 reads CASSQDTETGSADVDGYTF. CDR3 DNA sequence: TGCGCCAGCAGCCAAGATACTGAAACCGGGTCAGCCGATGTGGATGGCTACACCTTC. The chain employs TRBV4-3 and TRBJ1-2; no definite D call. Germline V CDR1 and CDR2: LGHNA, YSLEER. The CDR3 has 19 residues. With 0 bases removed from V and 6 bases from J, the gap between germline ends came to 26 bases.

This clonotype showed up just a few times. The chain recombines TRBV29-1 with TRBJ2-5; 8 nucleotides align to TRBD2. Germline V CDR1 and CDR2: SQVTM, ANQGSEA. This CDR3 spans 14 amino acids. J lost 5 bases, V lost 6 bases, and 11 bases had no gene match. The CDR3 is CSVEPAGGGETQYF. CDR3 sequence (DNA): TGCAGCGTGGAGCCTGCGGGGGGTGGGGAGACCCAGTACTTC.

This clonotype was seen more than once but under ten times. This sequence joins TRBV27 and TRBJ2-4; D is uncertain. This CDR3 is 14 amino acids long. Deletions cut 10 bases from V and 0 bases from J, with 13 bases between. Germline CDR1 MNHEY, CDR2 SMNVEV (reference sequence). DNA for the CDR3: TGTGCCACCGCTCTAGACGGAGCCAAAAACATTCAGTACTTC. Protein sequence: CATALDGAKNIQYF.

This clonotype was seen a few times. The chain combines TRBV20-1 with TRBJ2-3; 10 bases are shared with TRBD2. CDR3 length equals 16 residues. With V trimmed by 5 bases and J by 6 bases, 14 bases remained unmatched. From germline, CDR1 is DFQATT and CDR2 SNEGSKA (reference sequence). The CDR3 loop reads CSAGGASGGRGDTQYF. The CDR3 DNA follows: TGCAGTGCTGGCGGGGCTAGCGGGGGCCGAGGGGATACGCAGTATTTT.

In its sample, this clonotype was seen a few times. The J gene is TRBJ2-3, the V gene TRBV5-1; 7 bases map to TRBD2. Germline V gene sequence: CDR1 SGHRS, CDR2 YFSETQ. V shed 4 bases, J shed 2 bases, and the junction held 10 bases outside the gene matches. CDR3 length: 16 amino acids. The CDR3: CASSPAGLGNTDTQYF. The CDR3 DNA reads as TGCGCCAGCAGCCCAGCGGGGCTTGGAAACACAGATACGCAGTATTTT.

V is TRBV4-2 and J is TRBJ2-1; 7 bases are shared with TRBD1. CDR3 length: 15 residues. The J segment lost 6 bases and the V segment lost 1 base, leaving 6 bases of the junction unmatched. The germline V gene has CDR1 LGHNA and CDR2 YNFKEQ. CDR3 nucleotides: TGTGCCAGCAGCCAAGTACCGGGACAGTCCAATGAGCAGTTCTTC. Its translation: CASSQVPGQSNEQFF.

With respect to this clonotype: The junction does not match germline at one end; this may be a read error. J is TRBJ1-4 and V is TRBV7-7; D is possibly TRBD1 (6 bases). Germline V CDR1 and CDR2: SSHAT, FNYEAQ (reference sequence). The CDR3 spans 16 residues. The CDR3 bases are TGTGCTAGCAGCTTAGGTCCGGGGGCGAGTAATGAAAAACTGTTTTTT. Protein sequence: CASSLGPGASNEKLFF.

This sequence joins TRBV7-9 and TRBJ2-3; TRBD2 matches 12 bases. This CDR3 comprises 20 residues. Germline-derived CDR1 and CDR2 are SEHNR and FQNEAQ (reference sequence). V dropped 6 bases and J dropped 0; count of bases not matched to a gene: 16. CDR3 sequence reads: CASSYPLASGGGYSTDTQYF. CDR3 DNA: TGTGCCAGCAGTTATCCCTTGGCTAGCGGGGGGGGATATAGCACAGATACGCAGTATTTT.

This clonotype was found many times. The rearrangement joins TRBV20-1 to TRBJ1-6, with 7 positions matching TRBD1. V lost 5 bases to trimming and J lost 7 bases; unmatched junction nucleotides: 5. CDR1 and CDR2 from the germline V gene are DFQATT and SNEGSKA (reference sequence). The CDR3 sequence is 13 residues long. The CDR3: CSAQDRSNSPLHF. Written as DNA, the CDR3 is TGCAGTGCTCAGGACAGGTCCAATTCACCCCTCCACTTT.

This rearrangement joins TRBV5-1 to TRBJ2-7; TRBD2 is a possible D gene (5 bases). This CDR3 is 13 amino acids long. Trimming took 0 bases from V and 7 from J, leaving 11 bases between them. Germline V CDR1 and CDR2: SGHRS, YFSETQ. The CDR3, as DNA: TGCGCCAGCAGCTTGGGGTCTCCGGGGGAGCAGTACTTC. Translated, it gives CASSLGSPGEQYF.

To note about this clonotype: A much more abundant neighbour one base away suggests this may be a read error. The chain links TRBV7-3 to TRBJ2-6; weak D call: TRBD1 (7 bases). The germline CDR1 and CDR2 sequences are SGHTA and FQGTGA. The CDR3 sequence is 16 residues long. Trimming removed 5 bases at V and 1 base at J, with 12 bases between. The CDR3 nucleotides are TGTGCCAGCAGCGCGACAGGGAGGTCTGGGGCCAACGTCCTGACTTTC. This encodes CASSATGRSGANVLTF.

V is TRBV5-1 and J is TRBJ2-1, with TRBD2 identical over 9 bases. With 3 bases clipped from V and 9 bases from J, the junction kept 10 bases outside the gene matches. This CDR3 contains 15 residues. CDR1 is SGHRS and CDR2 is YFSETQ in the germline V gene. The CDR3 loop is CASSSTAGGLGEQFF. The CDR3 bases are TGCGCCAGCAGCTCAACCGCGGGGGGGCTTGGTGAGCAGTTCTTC.

V and J are TRBV20-1 and TRBJ2-7, with D perhaps TRBD1 or TRBD2 (5 bases each). This CDR3 is built from 14 residues. V lost 0 bases, J lost 7 bases, and 16 bases lay in between. Germline V gives CDR1 DFQATT, CDR2 SNEGSKA (reference sequence). The DNA for the CDR3 is TGCAGTGCTAGAGAAGGGACGCGCCTGTGGGAGCAGTACTTC. Protein: CSAREGTRLWEQYF.

V gene TRBV29-1 combines with J gene TRBJ2-1; the D gene could be TRBD1 or TRBD2 (7 bases each). V lost 4 bases and J lost 8, with 15 bases in between. The CDR3 covers 13 residues. The V gene's germline CDR1 is SQVTM and CDR2 ANQGSEA. CDR3 DNA sequence: TGCAGCGTTGTGGTCCCAGGGGGGGATGAGCAGTTCTTC. Its protein product is CSVVVPGGDEQFF.

The chain carries TRBV25-1 and TRBJ2-3; D is perhaps TRBD1 (6 bases). The CDR3 extends over 15 amino acids. CDR1 and CDR2 (germline): MGHDK, SYGVNS. Trimming took 4 bases from V and 4 from J, leaving 15 bases between them. In DNA form, the CDR3 reads TGTGCCAGCAGTGCCCAACAGGGTGTTTCAGATACGCAGTATTTT. Translated: CASSAQQGVSDTQYF.

This chain joins TRBV5-1 and TRBJ2-7, with TRBD1 identical over 10 bases. V shed 6 bases and J 5 bases; nucleotides not matched to a gene: 8. There are 14 residues in the CDR3. CDR1 SGHRS and CDR2 YFSETQ come from the germline V gene. The CDR3 sequence: CASTPRTGGNEQYF. The CDR3 DNA reads TGCGCCAGCACCCCTCGGACAGGGGGGAACGAGCAGTACTTC.

This rearrangement joins TRBV10-3 to TRBJ2-3; D is uncertain. This CDR3 is 12 amino acids long. The germline gives CDR1 ENHRY, CDR2 SYGVKD. Trimming left V 6 bases short and J 1 base short, with 5 bases between. The CDR3: CAIRAGTDTQYF. The DNA for the CDR3 is TGTGCCATCAGGGCGGGCACAGATACGCAGTATTTT.

The J gene is TRBJ2-2, the V gene TRBV7-9; 12 bases align to TRBD1. Trimming cost V 6 bases and J 7 bases; bases outside gene matches: 9. The germline V gene encodes CDR1 SEHNR and CDR2 FQNEAQ (reference sequence). This CDR3 is built from 16 residues. The CDR3 loop reads CASRPGTGGAGGELFF. CDR3 bases: TGTGCCAGCAGGCCCGGGACAGGGGGCGCCGGCGGGGAGCTGTTTTTT.

This clonotype has just a few counts. This chain uses TRBV5-6 with TRBJ1-4; no definite D call. Trimming took 2 bases from V and 6 from J, leaving 8 bases between them. The germline CDR1 and CDR2 sequences are SGHDT and YYEEEE. This CDR3 has 13 amino acids. CDR3 protein: CASSFGAYEKLFF. CDR3 coding DNA: TGTGCCAGCAGCTTCGGTGCCTATGAAAAACTGTTTTTT.

This clonotype turned up a few times. This chain uses TRBV15 with TRBJ2-3, with a weak D call TRBD2 (6 bases). CDR1 and CDR2 from the germline V gene are LNHNV and YYDKDF (reference sequence). V lost 2 bases and J 5 bases, leaving 17 bases between the germline ends. The CDR3 covers 16 residues. The CDR3 spells CATSRRHPLGGDTQYF. The CDR3 nucleotides read TGTGCCACCAGCAGAAGACATCCGCTGGGAGGAGATACGCAGTATTTT.

The chain carries TRBV2 and TRBJ1-5, with D perhaps TRBD1 (5 bases). The germline CDR1 and CDR2 sequences are SNHLY and FYNNEI. The CDR3 loop spans 15 amino acids. V was cut by 1 base and J by 8 bases, with 15 bases left in between. The CDR3 sequence is CASSEGGWGAEPQHF. DNA of the CDR3: TGTGCCAGCAGTGAAGGCGGGTGGGGCGCGGAGCCCCAGCATTTT.

The rearrangement uses TRBV13 and TRBJ2-7; 8 bases align to TRBD1. The CDR3 loop spans 15 amino acids. CDR1 is PRHDT, CDR2 FYEKMQ, per germline (reference sequence). V was clipped by 1 base and J by 2 bases; unmatched bases: 4. The CDR3 reads CASSLEGQDTYEQYF. The CDR3 coding sequence is TGTGCCAGCAGCTTAGAGGGACAGGACACCTACGAGCAGTACTTC. The whole variable domain, filled in from reference TRBV13 and TRBJ2-7, reads AAGVIQSPRHLIKEKRETATLKCYPIPRHDTVYWYQQGPGQDPQFLISFYEKMQSDKGSIPDRFSAQQFSDYHSELNMSSLELGDSALYFCASSLEGQDTYEQYFGPGTRLTVT.

CDR3: CATRWYTGGFYEQYF. The CDR3, as DNA: TGTGCCACCCGGTGGTATACGGGGGGTTTCTACGAGCAGTACTTC. The rearrangement links TRBV19 to TRBJ2-7; 7 bases agree with TRBD2. CDR1 and CDR2 from the germline V gene are LNHDA and SQIVND (reference sequence). The CDR3 spans 15 residues. Trimming cost V 10 bases and J 3 bases; bases outside gene matches: 15.

This clonotype was picked up a small number of times. The rearrangement uses TRBV24-1 and TRBJ2-3; no reliable D call. The germline V and J ends were trimmed by 4 bases and 0 bases, with 4 bases remaining between them. This CDR3 comprises 13 residues. Per the germline V gene, CDR1 is KGHDR and CDR2 is SFDVKD. This CDR3 reads CATSEVSTDTQYF. The CDR3 bases are TGTGCCACCAGTGAGGTTAGCACAGATACGCAGTATTTT.

This clonotype occurred many times. J is TRBJ2-7 and V is TRBV18; 8 bases map to TRBD2. The germline V gene has CDR1 KGHSH and CDR2 LQKENI. This CDR3 is 16 amino acids long. V shed 3 bases and J 2 bases; nucleotides not matched to a gene: 9. The CDR3 loop reads CASSPSTGGQPYEQYF. DNA for the CDR3: TGTGCCAGCTCACCTAGTACGGGGGGGCAACCCTACGAGCAGTACTTC.

This sequence joins TRBV15 and TRBJ2-7, with TRBD1 as a possible D gene (6 bases). The V and J ends lost 0 bases and 2 bases respectively, with 17 bases between them. This CDR3 contains 17 residues. Germline V gene data show CDR1 as LNHNV and CDR2 as YYDKDF (reference sequence). CDR3 sequence (DNA): TGTGCCACCAGCAGAGAAGCCGGTGGAGGACAGACCTACGAGCAGTACTTC. Translation: CATSREAGGGQTYEQYF.